The rows below give T cell receptor beta chains drawn from one sample of a study of radiotherapy plus CTLA-4 blockade in lung cancer. Method: immunoSEQ multiplex PCR; TCRdb's copy keeps in-frame clones and lacks some. In the table there are over 60,000 clones, about nine tenths of which are singletons. The sequencing here drew on peripheral blood, taken from a patient treated with radiotherapy plus ipilimumab. These receptors all come from a human donor with non-small cell lung cancer that progressed on radiotherapy plus ipilimumab. Each CDR3 is given with its conserved first and last residue. A D gene is named only where the DNA matches it firmly.

d_call	j_call	cdr3_length	v_call	cdr3_aa	cdr3_nt
-	TRBJ2-2	13	TRBV7-6	CASSQGWAGELFF	TGTGCCAGCAGCCAAGGTTGGGCCGGGGAGCTGTTTTTT
-	TRBJ1-1	14	TRBV6-1	CASSEVGMDTEAFF	TGTGCCAGCAGTGAGGTTGGCATGGACACTGAAGCTTTCTTT
-	TRBJ2-3	15	TRBV28	CASSLMKRVGDTQYF	TGTGCCAGCAGTTTAATGAAGCGGGTTGGTGATACGCAGTATTTT
-	TRBJ2-1	15	TRBV7-2	CASSLGGPSYNEQFF	TGTGCCAGCAGCTTAGGTGGACCGAGCTACAATGAGCAGTTCTTC
-	TRBJ1-3	15	TRBV6-5	CASRMTPVSGNTIYF	TGTGCCAGCAGGATGACACCAGTCTCTGGAAACACCATATATTTT
TRBD1	TRBJ1-2	14	TRBV4-2	CASSRGQGEYGYTF	TGTGCCAGCAGCCGGGGACAGGGCGAATATGGCTACACCTTC
-	TRBJ2-1	13	TRBV7-3	CASSLTGYNEQFF	TGTGCCAGCAGCTTAACAGGCTACAATGAGCAGTTCTTC
-	TRBJ2-3	12	TRBV7-9	CASSIAADTQYF	TGTGCCAGCAGCATAGCGGCTGATACGCAGTATTTT
TRBD2	TRBJ2-2	15	TRBV6-6	CASVQGGRVAGELFF	TGTGCCAGCGTACAAGGCGGGAGGGTAGCCGGGGAGCTGTTTTTT
TRBD2	TRBJ2-7	15	TRBV28	CASSSSGMSPYEQYF	TGTGCCAGCAGTTCTAGCGGGATGAGCCCCTACGAGCAGTACTTC
TRBD1	TRBJ2-5	12	TRBV29-1	CSLQGAGETQYF	TGCAGCCTACAGGGGGCGGGGGAGACCCAGTACTTC
TRBD1	TRBJ2-7	15	TRBV5-6	CASSVPGQGAHEQYF	TGTGCCAGCAGCGTGCCGGGACAGGGGGCCCACGAGCAGTACTTC
-	TRBJ2-1	11	TRBV29-1	CSVASPGEQFF	TGCAGCGTTGCCTCCCCAGGGGAGCAGTTCTTC
-	TRBJ1-2	17	TRBV28	CASSFWLMGHEGYGYTF	TGTGCCAGCAGTTTTTGGTTGATGGGACACGAGGGCTATGGCTACACCTTC
TRBD1	TRBJ1-4	15	TRBV15	CATSKQGIYNEKLFF	TGTGCCACCAGCAAACAGGGGATCTACAATGAAAAACTGTTTTTT
-	TRBJ1-2	13	TRBV10-3	CATRPNERYGYTF	TGTGCCACCCGGCCGAATGAACGCTATGGCTACACCTTC
-	TRBJ1-1	14	TRBV19	CASSMGGENTEAFF	TGTGCCAGTAGTATGGGAGGGGAGAACACTGAAGCTTTCTTT
TRBD2	TRBJ2-7	13	TRBV28	CASIESGSYEQYF	TGTGCCAGCATAGAAAGCGGGAGCTACGAGCAGTACTTC
TRBD2	TRBJ2-2	16	TRBV7-9	CASSLAFREVSGELFF	TGTGCCAGCAGCTTAGCTTTCCGGGAGGTCTCCGGGGAGCTGTTTTTT
-	TRBJ1-2	16	TRBV4-1	CASSQRAGLQRYGYTF	TGCGCCAGCAGCCAGAGGGCGGGACTCCAGCGCTATGGCTACACCTTC
TRBD2	TRBJ2-2	15	TRBV5-1	CASSLNLAGAGELFF	TGCGCCAGCAGCTTGAATCTAGCGGGAGCCGGGGAGCTGTTTTTT
TRBD1	TRBJ2-3	15	TRBV28	CASSFLGQESDTQYF	TGTGCCAGCAGTTTTCTAGGACAGGAATCAGATACGCAGTATTTT